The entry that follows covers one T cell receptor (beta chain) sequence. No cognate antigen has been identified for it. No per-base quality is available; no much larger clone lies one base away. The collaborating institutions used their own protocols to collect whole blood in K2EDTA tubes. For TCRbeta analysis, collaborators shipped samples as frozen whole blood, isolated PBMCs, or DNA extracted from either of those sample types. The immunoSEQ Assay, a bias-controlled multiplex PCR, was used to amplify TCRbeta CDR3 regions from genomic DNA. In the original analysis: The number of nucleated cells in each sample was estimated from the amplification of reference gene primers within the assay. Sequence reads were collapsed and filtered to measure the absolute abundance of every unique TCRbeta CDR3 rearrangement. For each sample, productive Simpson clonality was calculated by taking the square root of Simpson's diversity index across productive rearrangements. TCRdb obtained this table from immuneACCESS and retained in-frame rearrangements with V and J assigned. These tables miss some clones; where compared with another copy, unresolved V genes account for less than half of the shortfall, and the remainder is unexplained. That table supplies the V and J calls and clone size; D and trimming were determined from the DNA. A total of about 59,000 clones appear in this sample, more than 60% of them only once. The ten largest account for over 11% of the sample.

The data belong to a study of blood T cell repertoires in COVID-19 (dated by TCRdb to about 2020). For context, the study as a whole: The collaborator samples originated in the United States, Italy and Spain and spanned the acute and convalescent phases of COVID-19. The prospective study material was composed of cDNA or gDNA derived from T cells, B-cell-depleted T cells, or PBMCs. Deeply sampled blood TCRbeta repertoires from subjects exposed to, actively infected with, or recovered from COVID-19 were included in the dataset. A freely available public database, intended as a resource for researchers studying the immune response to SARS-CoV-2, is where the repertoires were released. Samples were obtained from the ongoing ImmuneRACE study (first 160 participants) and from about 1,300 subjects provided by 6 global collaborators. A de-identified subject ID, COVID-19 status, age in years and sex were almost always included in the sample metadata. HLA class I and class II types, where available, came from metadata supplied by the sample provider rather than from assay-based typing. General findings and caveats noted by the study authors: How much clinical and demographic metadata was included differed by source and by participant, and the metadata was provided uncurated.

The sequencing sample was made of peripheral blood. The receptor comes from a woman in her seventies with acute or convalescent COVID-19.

The CDR3 corresponds to CASSYSGSPEGYTF. The bases read TGCGCCAGCAGCTATTCCGGGTCCCCAGAAGGCTACACCTTC. The chain uses TRBV5-1 and TRBJ1-2, with the identity of the D gene unclear. The germline V gene sets CDR1 to SGHRS and CDR2 to YFSETQ. Between the V and J ends, shortened by 3 bases and 8 bases respectively, the junction contains 17 bases. The CDR3 holds 14 amino acids from the cysteine to the phenylalanine. CDR3 DNA only is kept here, 42 bases in frame from base 1.